This entry concerns a single T cell receptor (beta chain). CDR1 and CDR2 from the germline V gene are SGDLS and YYNGEE. The junction had 5 bases not matched to a gene; V was cut back by 2 bases and J by 4 bases. The CDR3 consists of 14 residues. The data were produced by immunoSEQ multiplex PCR, yet TCRdb's version contains in-frame clones alone and is incomplete. This sample has more than 1,200,000 clones, with around 98.5% found just once. This specimen belongs to a study of shared clonotypes between healthy human individuals. The sequenced sample was naive CD4+ T cells sorted from blood. Subset here: CD45RA+ positively selected. The TCR was taken from a man aged 30 to 45 in good health. The V and J genes are TRBV9 and TRBJ1-1; 7 bases fit TRBD1. Here the CDR3 DNA reads TGTGCCAGCAGCGTCGACAGGGCTCCCACTGAAGCTTTCTTT. Translating it yields CASSVDRAPTEAFF.